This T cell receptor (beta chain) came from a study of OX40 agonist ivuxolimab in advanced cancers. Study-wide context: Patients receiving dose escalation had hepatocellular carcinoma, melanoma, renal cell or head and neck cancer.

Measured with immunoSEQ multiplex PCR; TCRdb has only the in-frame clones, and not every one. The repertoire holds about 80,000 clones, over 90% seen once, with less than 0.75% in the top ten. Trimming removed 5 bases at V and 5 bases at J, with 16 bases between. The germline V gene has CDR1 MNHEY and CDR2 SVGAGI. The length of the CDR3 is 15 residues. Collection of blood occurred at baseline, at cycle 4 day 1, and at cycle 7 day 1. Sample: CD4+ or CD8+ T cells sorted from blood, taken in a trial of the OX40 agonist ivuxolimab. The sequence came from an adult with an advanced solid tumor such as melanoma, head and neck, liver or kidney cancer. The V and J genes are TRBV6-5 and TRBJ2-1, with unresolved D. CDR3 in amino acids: CASSNPSRRDNEQFF. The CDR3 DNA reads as TGTGCCAGCAGTAACCCCTCAAGACGGGACAATGAGCAGTTCTTC.